The source of this TCR beta chain is a study of metastatic and nonmetastatic thyroid tumors. Study context: The study looked at repertoires side by side in blood and in tumor or nodule tissue from malignant and benign thyroid patients.

The CDR3 has 12 residues. V lost 6 bases to trimming and J lost 4 bases, with 10 bases between them. Germline CDR1 reads MNHNS; CDR2 reads SASEGT. In the source study's methods: Built for papillary thyroid cancer, a distant-metastasis classifier drew on CDR3 differences across clinicopathological groups. From the PCR reads, TCRdb re-called clones with MiXCR. TCRdb, not the original authors, processed these V and J calls. The table shows some 37,000 clones, with about half occurring only once. Patients were all untreated before their thyroid surgery. The study's findings and limits: As reported, TCR beta diversity in blood and tumor was significantly higher in malignant thyroid tumors than in benign nodules.

The sample holds a few counts of this clone. Its antigen is not identified. V is TRBV6-1 and J is TRBJ2-7; D ambiguous. The sample consisted of tumor tissue. The TCR originated in a male donor with papillary thyroid cancer or a benign thyroid nodule (not recorded which). Some clones in this sample may be carry-over from other donors' samples. The CDR3 loop is CASSFPGYEQYF. CDR3 DNA sequence: TGTGCCAGCAGCTTCCCGGGTTACGAGCAGTACTTC.